Listed below are T cell receptor beta chains from one sample, sequenced in a study of blood T cell repertoires in COVID-19. Here immunoSEQ multiplex PCR was the method, and the copy in TCRdb shows in-frame clones only, minus some. The sample includes some 27,000 clones, roughly 76% seen only once; the top ten take nearly 40%. The sample consisted of peripheral blood. The receptors here all came from a man in his 70s with acute or convalescent COVID-19. Each CDR3 is given with its conserved first and last residue. D genes are given only for firm matches. Expanded clones get a size class; other rows say once, few or many, or leave the size out.

cdr3_length,j_call,d_call,v_call,clone_size,cdr3_aa,cdr3_nt
16,TRBJ2-1,TRBD1,TRBV4-2,NA,CASSQVGSGGNNEQFF,TGTGCCAGCAGCCAAGTCGGCTCAGGGGGCAACAATGAGCAGTTCTTC
14,TRBJ2-7,TRBD2,TRBV10-2,NA,CASRDSGTTYEQYF,TGCGCCAGCAGGGATTCCGGGACTACCTACGAGCAGTACTTC
16,TRBJ2-4,TRBD1,TRBV15,few,CATSSRGKGAKNIQYF,TGTGCCACCAGCAGCAGGGGGAAGGGAGCCAAAAACATTCAGTACTTC
14,TRBJ2-5,NA,TRBV7-3,NA,CASSLMAGQETQYF,TGTGCCAGCAGCTTAATGGCGGGACAAGAGACCCAGTACTTC
16,TRBJ2-1,NA,TRBV7-2,few,CASSLRPQGHENEQFF,TGTGCCAGCAGCTTAAGGCCACAGGGACACGAAAATGAGCAGTTCTTC
14,TRBJ2-7,TRBD1,TRBV4-2,NA,CASSQGQSSYEQYF,TGTGCCAGCAGCCAGGGACAGTCCTCTTACGAGCAGTACTTC
13,TRBJ1-1,NA,TRBV6-5,few,CASRLQGNTEAFF,TGTGCCAGCAGGCTGCAGGGGAACACTGAAGCTTTCTTT
15,TRBJ1-1,TRBD1,TRBV6-1,NA,CASSDRTGGRTEAFF,TGTGCCAGCAGTGACAGGACAGGGGGAAGGACTGAAGCTTTCTTT
14,TRBJ2-3,TRBD1,TRBV6-5,NA,CASKGQGHTDTQYF,TGTGCCAGCAAAGGACAGGGCCACACAGATACGCAGTATTTT
15,TRBJ1-3,NA,TRBV18,NA,CASSQRGAAGNTIYF,TGTGCCAGCTCACAACGCGGGGCGGCTGGAAACACCATATATTTT
13,TRBJ2-1,NA,TRBV5-5,NA,CASSEGAETSFFF,TGTGCCAGCAGCGAGGGCGCCGAGACTAGTTTCTTCTTC
13,TRBJ2-4,NA,TRBV6-5,NA,CASRSIAKNIQYF,TGTGCCAGCAGGAGTATAGCCAAAAACATTCAGTACTTC
15,TRBJ2-1,TRBD1,TRBV13,few,CASSTGQGRGNEQFF,TGTGCCAGCAGCACGGGACAGGGGAGGGGCAATGAGCAGTTCTTC
13,TRBJ1-1,TRBD1,TRBV4-3,NA,CASSLTGGTEAFF,TGCGCCAGCAGCCTAACAGGGGGTACTGAAGCTTTCTTT
14,TRBJ2-3,TRBD1,TRBV18,NA,CASSPATGGDTQYF,TGTGCCAGCTCACCCGCAACAGGGGGAGATACGCAGTATTTT
14,TRBJ1-4,NA,TRBV29-1,NA,CSVSQGLANEKLFF,TGCAGCGTTTCTCAGGGTTTAGCTAATGAAAAACTGTTTTTT
13,TRBJ2-5,NA,TRBV14,NA,CASSRTDQETQYF,TGTGCCAGCAGCCGGACAGACCAAGAGACCCAGTACTTC
16,TRBJ2-1,TRBD2,TRBV7-2,NA,CASSLHSGKDYNEQFF,TGTGCCAGCAGCTTACATAGCGGGAAGGACTACAATGAGCAGTTCTTC
15,TRBJ2-1,NA,TRBV6-2/TRBV6-3,NA,CASSLRSPPYNEQFF,TGTGCCAGCAGTCTCCGGTCACCCCCCTACAATGAGCAGTTCTTC
14,TRBJ2-1,NA,TRBV7-9,NA,CASSLDHRGTEQFF,TGTGCCAGCAGCTTAGATCACCGGGGAACTGAGCAGTTCTTC
16,TRBJ2-7,TRBD1,TRBV23-1,once,CASSDKTTGFSLEQYF,TGCGCCAGCAGCGACAAAACGACAGGGTTTTCCCTCGAGCAGTACTTC
15,TRBJ1-4,NA,TRBV4-3,NA,CASSQVSDSTGKLFF,TGCGCCAGCAGCCAAGTATCGGACTCAACCGGAAAACTGTTTTTT